This entry features one T cell receptor (beta chain) sequence. Its target is unknown. Researchers built TCR beta cDNA using 5'RACE template switching with UMIs. TCRdb reprocessed the 5' RACE reads and keeps a single row for each CDR3 protein, giving no DNA. The sample has some 300,000 distinct CDR3 sequences. The CDR3 runs 15 residues. Germline values: CDR1 MNHEY, CDR2 SMNVEV (reference sequence). The sample comes from a study of T cells expressing NK-cell markers. Study in general: The TCR beta repertoires were obtained from sorted CD3+CD56+NKG2C+, CD3+CD56+NKG2C- and CD3+CD56-NKG2C+ T cells. HCMV seropositivity marked seven of the eight sequenced donors; one was seronegative. Study-wide points: The same clonotypes also predominated in the CD3+CD56-NKG2C+ fraction of a handful of donors.

This receptor was identified in a man aged 18 to 29 in good health. The V gene is TRBV27, the J gene TRBJ2-1; TCRdb returns TRBD2, unconfirmable since there is no DNA. Input material: blood T cells: a sorted CD56 or NKG2C T cell subset, CD4+ or CD8+ T cells, or bulk PBMC T cells (not recorded which). Here the CDR3 reads CASSLLGEAYNEQFF.